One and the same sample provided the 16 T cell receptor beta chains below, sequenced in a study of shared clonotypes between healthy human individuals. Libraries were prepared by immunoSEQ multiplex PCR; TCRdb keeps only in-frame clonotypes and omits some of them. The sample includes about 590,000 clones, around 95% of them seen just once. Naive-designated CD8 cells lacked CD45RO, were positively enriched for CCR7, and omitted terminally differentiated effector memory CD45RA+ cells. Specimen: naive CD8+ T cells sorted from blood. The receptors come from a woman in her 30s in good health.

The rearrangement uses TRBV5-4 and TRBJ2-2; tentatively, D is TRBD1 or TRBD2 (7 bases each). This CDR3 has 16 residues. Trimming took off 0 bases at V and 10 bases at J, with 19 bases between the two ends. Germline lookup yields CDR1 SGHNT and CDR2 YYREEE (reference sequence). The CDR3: CASSLAGGGEPEELFF. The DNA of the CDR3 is TGTGCCAGCAGCTTGGCAGGGGGGGGCGAACCCGAGGAGCTGTTTTTT.

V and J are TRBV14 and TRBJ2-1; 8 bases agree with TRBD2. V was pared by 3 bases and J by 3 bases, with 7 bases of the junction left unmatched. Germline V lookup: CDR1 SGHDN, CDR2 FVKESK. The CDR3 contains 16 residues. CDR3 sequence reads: CASSQWVTSGYNEQFF. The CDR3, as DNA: TGTGCCAGCAGCCAGTGGGTAACTAGCGGCTACAATGAGCAGTTCTTC.

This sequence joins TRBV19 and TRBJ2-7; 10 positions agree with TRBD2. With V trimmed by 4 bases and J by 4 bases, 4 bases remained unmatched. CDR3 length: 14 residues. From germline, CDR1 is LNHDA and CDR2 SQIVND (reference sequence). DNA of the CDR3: TGTGCCAGTAGTAGCCTAGCGGGAGTGTACGAGCAGTACTTC. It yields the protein CASSSLAGVYEQYF.

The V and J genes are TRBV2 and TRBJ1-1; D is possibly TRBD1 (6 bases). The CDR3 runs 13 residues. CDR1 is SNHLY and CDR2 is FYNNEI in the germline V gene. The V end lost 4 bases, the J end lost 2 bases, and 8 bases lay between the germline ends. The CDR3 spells CASSGTDNTEAFF. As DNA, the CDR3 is TGTGCCAGCAGTGGGACAGACAACACTGAAGCTTTCTTT.

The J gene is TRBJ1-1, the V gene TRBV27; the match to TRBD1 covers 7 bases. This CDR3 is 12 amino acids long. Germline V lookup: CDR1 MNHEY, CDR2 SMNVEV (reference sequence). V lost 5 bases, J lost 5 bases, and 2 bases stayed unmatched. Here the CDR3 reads CASSPQGTEAFF. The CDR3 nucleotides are TGTGCCAGCAGTCCACAGGGGACTGAAGCTTTCTTT.

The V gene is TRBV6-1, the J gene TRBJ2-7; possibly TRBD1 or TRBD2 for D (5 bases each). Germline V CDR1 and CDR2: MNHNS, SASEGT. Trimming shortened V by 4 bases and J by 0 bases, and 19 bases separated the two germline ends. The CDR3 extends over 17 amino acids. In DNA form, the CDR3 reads TGTGCCAGCAGTGCGAACCCGAGGGGCCCCCTCTCCTACGAGCAGTACTTC. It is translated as CASSANPRGPLSYEQYF.

In nucleotides, the CDR3 is TGTGCCAGCAGCCGCTGGGGGGGCGGAGAGCCCCAGCATTTT. It yields the protein CASSRWGGGEPQHF. The V and J genes are TRBV28 and TRBJ1-5; D is perhaps TRBD1 (6 bases). Trimming left V 6 bases short and J 8 bases short, with 17 bases between. The germline gives CDR1 MDHEN, CDR2 SYDVKM. There are 14 residues in the CDR3.

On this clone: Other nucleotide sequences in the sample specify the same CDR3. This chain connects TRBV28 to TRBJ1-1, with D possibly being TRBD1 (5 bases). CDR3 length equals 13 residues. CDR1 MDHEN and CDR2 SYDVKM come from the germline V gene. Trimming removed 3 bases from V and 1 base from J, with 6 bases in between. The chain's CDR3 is CASSFGGNTEAFF. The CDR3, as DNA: TGTGCCAGCAGTTTCGGGGGGAACACTGAAGCTTTCTTT.

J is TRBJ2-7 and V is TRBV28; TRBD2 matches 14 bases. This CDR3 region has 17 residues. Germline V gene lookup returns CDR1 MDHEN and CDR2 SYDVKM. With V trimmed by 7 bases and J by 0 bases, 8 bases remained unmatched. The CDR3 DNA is TGTGCCAGCACTATAGGACTAGCGGGAGGAAGCTCCTACGAGCAGTACTTC. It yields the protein CASTIGLAGGSSYEQYF.

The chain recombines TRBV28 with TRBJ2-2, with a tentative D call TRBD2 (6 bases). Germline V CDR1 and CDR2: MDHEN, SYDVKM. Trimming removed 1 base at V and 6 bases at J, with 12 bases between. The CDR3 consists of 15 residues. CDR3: CASSLYSGGPGELFF. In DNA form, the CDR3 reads TGTGCCAGCAGTTTATATTCCGGGGGACCCGGGGAGCTGTTTTTT.

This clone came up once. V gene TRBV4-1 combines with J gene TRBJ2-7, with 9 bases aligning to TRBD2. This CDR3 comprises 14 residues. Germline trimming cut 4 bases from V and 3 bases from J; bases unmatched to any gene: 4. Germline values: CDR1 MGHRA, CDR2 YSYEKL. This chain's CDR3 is CASSPRTSVYEQYF. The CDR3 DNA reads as TGCGCCAGCAGCCCGAGGACTAGCGTCTACGAGCAGTACTTC.

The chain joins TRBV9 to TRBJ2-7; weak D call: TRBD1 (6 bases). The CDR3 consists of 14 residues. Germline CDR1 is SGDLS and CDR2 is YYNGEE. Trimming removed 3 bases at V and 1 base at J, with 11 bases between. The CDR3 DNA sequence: TGTGCCAGCAGCGCCGGACAGCCTTCCTACGAGCAGTACTTC. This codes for CASSAGQPSYEQYF.

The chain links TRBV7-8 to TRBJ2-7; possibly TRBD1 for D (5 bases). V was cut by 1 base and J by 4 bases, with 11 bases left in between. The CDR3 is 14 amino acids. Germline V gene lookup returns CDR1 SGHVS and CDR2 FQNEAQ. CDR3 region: CASSLEAGFYEQYF. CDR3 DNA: TGTGCCAGCAGCTTAGAGGCAGGGTTTTACGAGCAGTACTTC.

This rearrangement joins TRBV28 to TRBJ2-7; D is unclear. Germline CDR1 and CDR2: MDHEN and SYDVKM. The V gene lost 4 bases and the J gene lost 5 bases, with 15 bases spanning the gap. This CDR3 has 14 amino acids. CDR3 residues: CASSSGPRADEQYF. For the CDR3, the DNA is TGTGCCAGCAGTTCCGGGCCCCGGGCCGACGAGCAGTACTTC.

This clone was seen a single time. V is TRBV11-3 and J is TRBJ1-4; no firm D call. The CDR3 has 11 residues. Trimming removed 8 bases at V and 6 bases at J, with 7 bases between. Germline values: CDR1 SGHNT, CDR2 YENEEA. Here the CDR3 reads CASRGYEKLFF. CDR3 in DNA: TGTGCCAGCCGAGGGTATGAAAAACTGTTTTTT.

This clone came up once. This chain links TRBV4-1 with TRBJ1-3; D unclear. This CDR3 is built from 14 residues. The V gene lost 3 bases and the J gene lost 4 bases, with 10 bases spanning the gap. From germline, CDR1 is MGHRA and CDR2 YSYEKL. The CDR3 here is CASSQEPAGNTIYF. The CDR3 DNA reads TGCGCCAGCAGCCAGGAGCCTGCCGGAAACACCATATATTTT.